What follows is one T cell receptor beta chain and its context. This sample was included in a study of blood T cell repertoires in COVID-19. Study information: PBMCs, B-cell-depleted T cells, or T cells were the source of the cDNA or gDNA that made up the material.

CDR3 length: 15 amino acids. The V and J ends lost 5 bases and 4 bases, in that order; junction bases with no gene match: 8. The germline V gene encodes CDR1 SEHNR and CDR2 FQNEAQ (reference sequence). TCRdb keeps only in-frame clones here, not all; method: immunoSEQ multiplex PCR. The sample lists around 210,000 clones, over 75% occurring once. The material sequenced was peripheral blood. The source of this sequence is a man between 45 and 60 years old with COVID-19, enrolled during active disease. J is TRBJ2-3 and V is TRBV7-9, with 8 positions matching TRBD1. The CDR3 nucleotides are TGTGCCAGCAGCGTACGACAGGGGCGGGCAGATACGCAGTATTTT. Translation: CASSVRQGRADTQYF.